One sample yielded the 14 T cell receptor beta chains listed below, sequenced in a study of regulatory T cells in long-lasting Graves disease. Time point denoted: persistent/refractory GD, antithyroid drugs over 5 years with positive TRAb. There was RNA extracted from PBMCs, and the TCR library was made from it. Arm-PCR of CDR3 regions and iRepertoire HTBI primers were used to build TCR beta libraries. TCRdb called the multiplex PCR reads again in MiXCR, with one record for every CDR3 protein. This sample carries a few hundred thousand distinct CDR3 sequences, around 22% of them seen once, and the ten largest clones take around 24%. The sample here was peripheral blood mononuclear cells (PBMCs), taken when the disease was refractory, from a patient treated with antithyroid drugs. The receptors were gathered from a female donor with Graves disease.

The genes are TRBV12-3 or TRBV12-4 and TRBJ1-5, with D possibly matching TRBD1 (6 bases). This CDR3 is 13 amino acids long. V was pared by 6 bases and J by 3 bases, with 9 bases between. The CDR3 spells CASRRDNNQPQHF. In nucleotides, the CDR3 is TGTGCCAGCAGGCGGGACAACAATCAGCCCCAGCATTTT.

This clonotype was counted a few times. CDR3 DNA: TGTGCCAGCAGCGTAGGCATGGGCCGTGGCTACACCTTC. It specifies CASSVGMGRGYTF. The J gene is TRBJ1-2, the V gene TRBV9; D gene ambiguous. The germline gives CDR1 SGDLS, CDR2 YYNGEE. V was pared by 0 bases and J by 7 bases, with 10 bases between. This CDR3 has 13 amino acids.

This clonotype was counted only a few times. The chain uses TRBV14 and TRBJ1-1; D not certain. Trimming removed 0 bases at V and 8 bases at J, with 10 bases between. CDR3 length: 13 residues. Per the germline V gene, CDR1 is SGHDN and CDR2 is FVKESK. The CDR3 DNA follows: TGTGCCAGCAGCCAAGATCTATACAGAGAAGCTTTCTTT. Translated: CASSQDLYREAFF.

In its sample, this clonotype was seen a few times. The chain recombines TRBV24-1 with TRBJ1-5; 7 bases align to TRBD1. V lost 2 bases, J lost 3 bases, and 12 bases stayed unmatched. Germline CDR1 is KGHDR and CDR2 is SFDVKD. The CDR3 sequence is 18 residues long. For the CDR3, the DNA is TGTGCCACCAGTGATTCCCAGGGGACAGCTGTCTCCAATCAGCCCCAGCATTTT. This encodes CATSDSQGTAVSNQPQHF.

The sample holds many counts of this clonotype. The chain is built from TRBV5-1 and TRBJ2-4; 7 nucleotides match TRBD1. V lost 2 bases to trimming and J lost 2 bases; unmatched junction nucleotides: 4. The CDR3 extends over 15 amino acids. Germline CDR1 reads SGHRS; CDR2 reads YFSETQ. The CDR3 loop reads CASSFETGSKNIQYF. CDR3 nucleotides: TGCGCCAGCAGCTTTGAGACAGGGTCCAAAAACATTCAGTACTTC.

This rearrangement joins TRBV12-3 or TRBV12-4 to TRBJ1-5, with 7 bases lining up with TRBD1. The V and J ends lost 1 base and 6 bases, in that order; junction bases with no gene match: 12. The CDR3 covers 17 residues. The CDR3 reads CASSLEIGGKVGQPQHF. The CDR3 DNA reads as TGTGCCAGCAGTTTAGAAATAGGGGGCAAGGTCGGTCAGCCCCAGCATTTT.

This clonotype was observed many times. The chain has TRBV20-1 and TRBJ2-7; either TRBD1 or TRBD2 may fit D (5 bases each). Germline-derived CDR1 and CDR2 are DFQATT and SNEGSKA (reference sequence). CDR3 length: 13 residues. The V and J ends lost 5 bases and 2 bases respectively, with 13 bases between them. The CDR3 loop is CSAGRDAPYEQYF. CDR3 DNA sequence: TGCAGTGCTGGACGGGACGCCCCCTACGAGCAGTACTTC.

The chain is built from TRBV28 and TRBJ2-7; D is ambiguous. V lost 10 bases to trimming and J lost 2 bases, with 9 bases between them. The CDR3 sequence is 11 residues long. CDR1 and CDR2 (germline): MDHEN, SYDVKM. DNA for the CDR3: TGTGCCACCGCACGTACCTACGAGCAGTACTTC. It translates to CATARTYEQYF.

This clonotype was seen more than once but under ten times. V is TRBV5-1 and J is TRBJ1-1; TRBD1 aligns across 11 bases. This CDR3 spans 16 amino acids. J gave up 11 bases and V 0 bases, and 12 bases lay outside the gene matches. The V gene's germline CDR1 is SGHRS and CDR2 YFSETQ. The DNA of the CDR3 is TGCGCCAGCAGCTTGGGAACCTGGACAGGGGGCGCGAGGGCTTTCTTT. It yields the protein CASSLGTWTGGARAFF. Together with reference TRBV5-1 and TRBJ1-1, the CDR3 gives the full variable domain: KAGVTQTPRYLIKTRGQQVTLSCSPISGHRSVSWYQQTPGQGLQFLFEYFSETQRNKGNFPGRFSGRQFSNSRSEMNVSTLELGDSALYLCASSLGTWTGGARAFFGQGTRLTVV.

This chain uses TRBV12-5 with TRBJ2-1; 8 nucleotides match TRBD2. V lost 6 bases, J lost 8 bases, and 9 bases stayed unmatched. Germline CDR1 is LGHNT and CDR2 is FRNRAP. There are 14 residues in the CDR3. Written as DNA, the CDR3 is TGTGCTAGTGGCCTTAGCGGGATCAACGATGAGCAGTTCTTC. Translation: CASGLSGINDEQFF.

This chain uses TRBV27 with TRBJ2-1; D is ambiguous. Deletions cut 3 bases from V and 7 bases from J, with 10 bases between. CDR1 and CDR2 (germline): MNHEY, SMNVEV (reference sequence). The CDR3 runs to 13 residues. The CDR3 DNA reads TGTGCCAGCAGTTTTAGGGTACAGAATGAGCAGTTCTTC. Amino acids: CASSFRVQNEQFF.

In this sample, this clonotype turned up many times. The rearrangement links TRBV20-1 to TRBJ1-1, with a weak D call TRBD1 (6 bases). Trimming stripped 0 bases from V and 2 bases from J, with 19 bases between. In germline, CDR1 is DFQATT, CDR2 SNEGSKA (reference sequence). The length of the CDR3 is 17 residues. The CDR3 nucleotides read TGCAGTGCTAGAGATCCCCGGCGGAAGGGGGGCAACACTGAAGCTTTCTTT. Translation: CSARDPRRKGGNTEAFF.

This rearrangement joins TRBV30 to TRBJ2-7; 7 nucleotides match TRBD1. The CDR3 is 14 amino acids. Looked up from germline, CDR1 is GTSNPN and CDR2 is SVGIG (reference sequence). Germline trimming cut 5 bases from V and 3 bases from J; bases unmatched to any gene: 10. CDR3 coding DNA: TGTGCCTGGGATAGACAGGGAAGTAGCTACGAGCAGTACTTC. Translated, it gives CAWDRQGSSYEQYF.

Ten or more counts support this clonotype. The chain carries TRBV7-9 and TRBJ2-7; 12 bases line up with TRBD2. The CDR3 sequence is 15 residues long. V shed 5 bases, J shed 2 bases, and the junction held 4 bases outside the gene matches. CDR1 is SEHNR, CDR2 FQNEAQ, per germline (reference sequence). The CDR3 region is CASSTTSGSPYEQYF. CDR3 in DNA: TGTGCCAGCAGCACGACTAGCGGGAGTCCCTACGAGCAGTACTTC.